This T cell receptor (beta chain) was sequenced in a study of control samples from healthy donors and cancer patients. The table came from immunoSEQ multiplex PCR; TCRdb's copy has only in-frame clones and leaves some out. The sample carries around 110,000 clones, 93% recorded once. The CDR3 is 17 residues long. Germline trimming cut 1 base from V and 1 base from J; bases unmatched to any gene: 8. CDR1 and CDR2 (germline): SGHTA, FQGNSA. This sequence was found in a man aged 25 to 45 in good health. This chain links TRBV7-2 with TRBJ2-5, with 8 nucleotides matching TRBD2. The sample consisted of blood. The CDR3 protein is CASSLGSPGTSQETQYF. For the CDR3, the DNA is TGTGCCAGCAGCTTAGGGAGTCCAGGGACTAGCCAAGAGACCCAGTACTTC. Filled out from reference TRBV7-2 and TRBJ2-5, the complete variable domain reads GAGVSQSPSNKVTEKGKDVELRCDPISGHTALYWYRQSLGQGLEFLIYFQGNSAPDKSGLPSDRFSAERTGGSVSTLTIQRTQQEDSAVYLCASSLGSPGTSQETQYFGPGTRLLVL.